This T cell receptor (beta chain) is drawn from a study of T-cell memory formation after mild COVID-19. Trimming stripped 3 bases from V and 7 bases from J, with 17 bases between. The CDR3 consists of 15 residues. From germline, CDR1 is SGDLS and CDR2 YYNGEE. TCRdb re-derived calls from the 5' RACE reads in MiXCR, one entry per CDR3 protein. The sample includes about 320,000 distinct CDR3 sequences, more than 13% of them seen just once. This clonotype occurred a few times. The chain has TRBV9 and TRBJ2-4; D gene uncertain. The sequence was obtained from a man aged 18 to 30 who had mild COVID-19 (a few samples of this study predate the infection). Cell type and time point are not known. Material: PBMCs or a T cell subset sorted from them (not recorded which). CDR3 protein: CASSAEIGRPNIQYF. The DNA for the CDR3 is TGTGCCAGCAGCGCGGAGATCGGACGGCCCAACATTCAGTACTTC.